Presented here are 19 T cell receptor beta chains from one specimen sequenced in a study of blood T cell repertoires in COVID-19. Here immunoSEQ multiplex PCR was the method, and the copy in TCRdb shows in-frame clones only, minus some. The sample has tens of thousands of clones; 82% are singletons. Sequenced: peripheral blood. These receptors all stem from a woman aged 55 to 70 with acute or convalescent COVID-19.

This clone was seen only a few times. The chain recombines TRBV5-8 with TRBJ1-2; D is uncertain. CDR3 length equals 13 residues. CDR1 is SGHTS, CDR2 YDEGEE, per germline. Trimming took 0 bases from V and 3 from J, leaving 6 bases between them. The CDR3 protein is CASSLGTYYGYTF. The CDR3 coding sequence is TGTGCCAGCAGCTTGGGTACATACTATGGCTACACCTTC.

This clone has only a few counts. The V gene is TRBV30, the J gene TRBJ1-3, with 7 bases lining up with TRBD1. The CDR3 loop spans 14 amino acids. Trimming took 3 bases from V and 1 from J; bases not matched to a gene: 3. Germline V gives CDR1 GTSNPN, CDR2 SVGIG (reference sequence). The CDR3 protein is CAWRTQGSGNTIYF. The CDR3 DNA follows: TGTGCCTGGAGAACACAGGGGTCTGGAAACACCATATATTTT.

This clone was recorded a few times. The gene calls are TRBV19 and TRBJ1-5; tentative D call: TRBD1 (5 bases). CDR1 LNHDA and CDR2 SQIVND come from the germline V gene (reference sequence). The CDR3 length is 17 residues. Trimming removed 7 bases from V and 0 bases from J, with 19 bases in between. CDR3 in DNA: TGTGCCAGTATATCCAGGGCTAACCTCCTTAGCAATCAGCCCCAGCATTTT. This gives the protein CASISRANLLSNQPQHF.

The rearrangement uses TRBV15 and TRBJ2-5; D is unresolved. This CDR3 has 14 amino acids. Germline loops: CDR1 LNHNV, CDR2 YYDKDF (reference sequence). The ends were cut back, 3 bases at V and 3 bases at J, with 11 bases in the middle. The CDR3 sequence: CATSRVAVEETQYF. Here the CDR3 DNA reads TGTGCCACCAGCAGGGTCGCGGTGGAAGAGACCCAGTACTTC.

Only one count was recorded for this clone. V and J are TRBV7-9 and TRBJ2-5, with 8 bases identical to TRBD1. Germline V gives CDR1 SEHNR, CDR2 FQNEAQ (reference sequence). V was pared by 4 bases and J by 4 bases, with 5 bases of the junction left unmatched. CDR3 size: 14 residues. CDR3 in DNA: TGTGCCAGCAGCTACCCGACAGGGGCAGAGACCCAGTACTTC. Its translation: CASSYPTGAETQYF. Together with reference TRBV7-9 and TRBJ2-5, the CDR3 gives the full variable domain: DTGVSQNPRHKITKRGQNVTFRCDPISEHNRLYWYRQTLGQGPEFLTYFQNEAQLEKSRLLSDRFSAERPKGSFSTLEIQRTEQGDSAMYLCASSYPTGAETQYFGPGTRLLVL.

The gene calls are TRBV7-6 and TRBJ2-5; 8 nucleotides line up with TRBD1. In germline, CDR1 is SGHVS, CDR2 FNYEAQ. The CDR3 is made up of 16 amino acids. J was trimmed by 3 bases and V by 1 base; bases with no gene match: 7. This CDR3 is CASSLGTGPPKETQYF. The CDR3 DNA follows: TGTGCCAGCAGCTTAGGGACAGGGCCCCCTAAAGAGACCCAGTACTTC.

This chain joins TRBV6-1 and TRBJ1-6; unclear D gene. Trimming removed 3 bases from V and 10 bases from J, with 13 bases in between. The CDR3 totals 14 residues. Germline V CDR1 and CDR2: MNHNS, SASEGT. The DNA for the CDR3 is TGTGCCAGCAGTGAGTCAATGAGCGGATCACCCCTCCACTTT. It is translated as CASSESMSGSPLHF.

The rearrangement joins TRBV5-1 to TRBJ1-1; maybe TRBD1 (6 bases). The V gene's germline CDR1 is SGHRS and CDR2 YFSETQ. The V end was cut by 5 bases, the J end by 1 base, with 18 bases between. This CDR3 spans 16 amino acids. The CDR3: CASSLLQGGGNTEAFF. CDR3 DNA sequence: TGCGCCAGCAGTTTATTACAGGGCGGAGGGAACACTGAAGCTTTCTTT.

The chain carries TRBV18 and TRBJ1-2; 8 bases map to TRBD1. This CDR3 is 17 amino acids long. CDR1 KGHSH and CDR2 LQKENI come from the germline V gene. V gave up 3 bases and J gave up 0 bases; unmatched junction bases: 9. CDR3 nucleotides: TGTGCCAGCTCACCTTACACAGGGGGGACTACTAACTATGGCTACACCTTC. Translation gives CASSPYTGGTTNYGYTF.

This clone was recorded once. The V gene is TRBV6-2 or TRBV6-3, the J gene TRBJ2-3; D not certain. The CDR3 spans 14 residues. Germline values: CDR1 MNHEY, CDR2 SVGEGT. Trimming pared 5 bases from V and 1 base from J, leaving 10 bases between. The CDR3 nucleotides read TGTGCCAGCAGTATAGTTTTTCGCACAGATACGCAGTATTTT. The encoded protein is CASSIVFRTDTQYF.

The chain couples TRBV30 to TRBJ2-2, with TRBD1 matching 8 bases. CDR3 size: 14 residues. V shed 3 bases and J 5 bases; nucleotides not matched to a gene: 5. Germline V gene data show CDR1 as GTSNPN and CDR2 as SVGIG (reference sequence). The CDR3 DNA reads as TGTGCCTGGAGGTCAGGGGGCGCGACCGGGGAGCTGTTTTTT. It encodes CAWRSGGATGELFF.

The CDR3 is CASSLKGLAGETQYF. The CDR3 bases are TGTGCCAGTAGTCTTAAAGGACTAGCCGGGGAGACCCAGTACTTC. The genes are TRBV19 and TRBJ2-5, with 8 bases identical to TRBD2. V shed 5 bases and J 5 bases; nucleotides not matched to a gene: 10. The CDR3 is made up of 15 amino acids. Germline V gene lookup returns CDR1 LNHDA and CDR2 SQIVND (reference sequence).

J is TRBJ2-1 and V is TRBV2, with 10 positions matching TRBD2. This CDR3 has 15 amino acids. J lost 8 bases, V lost 1 base, and 5 bases had no gene match. The germline V gene encodes CDR1 SNHLY and CDR2 FYNNEI. The CDR3 DNA sequence: TGTGCCAGCAGTGAAGGGCTAGCGGGGGAGGATGAGCAGTTCTTC. Its translation is CASSEGLAGEDEQFF.

The V call is TRBV2, the J call TRBJ2-5; 7 positions match TRBD2. V trimming: 3 bases; J trimming: 11 bases; junction bases outside the gene matches: 9. The CDR3 length is 13 residues. Germline values: CDR1 SNHLY, CDR2 FYNNEI. The CDR3 DNA reads TGTGCCAGCAGTGAGGGACTAACGGGAACGCAGTACTTC. Translated, it gives CASSEGLTGTQYF.

This clone was counted only a few times. This rearrangement joins TRBV6-6 to TRBJ2-7, with a tentative D call TRBD1 (7 bases). This CDR3 has 13 amino acids. Germline assignment: CDR1 MNHNY and CDR2 SVGAGI (reference sequence). Between the trimmed V and J ends, which lost 6 bases and 6 bases, there was a span of 15 bases. The CDR3 here is CASSGRQGGEQYF. CDR3 coding DNA: TGTGCCAGCAGCGGCAGACAGGGAGGCGAGCAGTACTTC.

The chain is built from TRBV3-1 (or the pseudogene TRBV3-2) and TRBJ2-7; no firm D call. Germline CDR1 LGHDT, CDR2 YNNKEL (reference sequence). V was shortened by 3 bases and J by 7 bases, with 13 bases between the two germline ends. This CDR3 has 13 residues. CDR3 nucleotides: TGTGCCAGCAGCCAGTTGAGCGTGCGGGAGCAGTACTTC. Translated: CASSQLSVREQYF.

The gene calls are TRBV3-1 (or the pseudogene TRBV3-2) and TRBJ2-2; 9 nucleotides match TRBD2. Germline values: CDR1 LGHDT, CDR2 YNNKEL (reference sequence). V lost 0 bases to trimming and J lost 5 bases; unmatched junction nucleotides: 7. The CDR3 runs 17 residues. The CDR3 nucleotides are TGTGCCAGCAGCCAAGAGTCTCTAGCGGGACGAACCGGGGAGCTGTTTTTT. Protein: CASSQESLAGRTGELFF.

The chain has TRBV3-1 (or the pseudogene TRBV3-2) and TRBJ1-1; D is unclear. Germline V gives CDR1 LGHDT, CDR2 YNNKEL (reference sequence). Trimming removed 2 bases at V and 4 bases at J, with 11 bases between. This CDR3 has 14 residues. The CDR3 reads CASSQRSGFTEAFF. The DNA for the CDR3 is TGTGCCAGCAGCCAACGTTCGGGGTTCACTGAAGCTTTCTTT.

V is TRBV11-1 and J is TRBJ2-3; perhaps TRBD2 as D (6 bases). In germline, CDR1 is SGHAT, CDR2 FQDESV (reference sequence). Trimming took off 3 bases at V and 1 base at J, with 11 bases between the two ends. The CDR3 extends over 15 amino acids. The CDR3 here is CASSFPGGGTDTQYF. CDR3 DNA: TGTGCCAGCAGCTTTCCCGGGGGTGGCACAGATACGCAGTATTTT.